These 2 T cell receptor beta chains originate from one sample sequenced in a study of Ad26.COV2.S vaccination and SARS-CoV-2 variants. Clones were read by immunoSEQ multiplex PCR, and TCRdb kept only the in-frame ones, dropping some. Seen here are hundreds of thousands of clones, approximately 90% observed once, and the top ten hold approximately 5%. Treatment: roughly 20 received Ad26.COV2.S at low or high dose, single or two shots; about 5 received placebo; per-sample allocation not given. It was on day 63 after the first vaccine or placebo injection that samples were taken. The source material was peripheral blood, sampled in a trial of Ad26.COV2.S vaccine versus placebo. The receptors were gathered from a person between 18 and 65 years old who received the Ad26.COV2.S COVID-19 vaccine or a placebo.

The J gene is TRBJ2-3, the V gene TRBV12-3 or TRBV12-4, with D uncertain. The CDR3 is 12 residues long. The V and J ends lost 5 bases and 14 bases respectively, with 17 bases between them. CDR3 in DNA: TGTGCCAGCAGTCTAACCCGCCTCCCACCGTATTTT. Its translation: CASSLTRLPPYF.

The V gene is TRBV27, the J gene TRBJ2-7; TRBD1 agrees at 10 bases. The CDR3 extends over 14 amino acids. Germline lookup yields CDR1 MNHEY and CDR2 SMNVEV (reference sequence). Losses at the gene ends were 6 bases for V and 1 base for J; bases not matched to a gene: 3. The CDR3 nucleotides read TGTGCCAGCAGCCGGGGACAGGGGTCCTACGAGCAGTACTTC. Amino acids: CASSRGQGSYEQYF.